Each of the 3 T cell receptor beta chains below was sequenced from the same sample in a study of blood T cell repertoires in COVID-19. Produced via immunoSEQ multiplex PCR; TCRdb's table is partial and in-frame only. This sample has 300,000 to 350,000 clones, with around nine tenths found just once. The sequenced sample consisted of peripheral blood. These receptors were obtained from a woman aged 18-35 years who had recovered from COVID-19.

This chain connects TRBV6-5 to TRBJ1-2, with D tentatively TRBD1 (5 bases). V was pared by 0 bases and J by 2 bases, with 13 bases between. Germline values: CDR1 MNHEY, CDR2 SVGAGI. This CDR3 is built from 16 residues. CDR3 loop: CASSYSRGGGNYGYTF. DNA of the CDR3: TGTGCCAGCAGTTACTCACGCGGGGGGGGAAACTATGGCTACACCTTC.

V is TRBV20-1 and J is TRBJ1-4; 9 bases fit TRBD1. CDR3 length equals 14 residues. Per the germline V gene, CDR1 is DFQATT and CDR2 is SNEGSKA (reference sequence). Unmatched junction bases numbered 4, after V lost 3 bases and J lost 5 bases. Here the CDR3 reads CSASAGTGNEKLFF. CDR3 DNA: TGCAGTGCTAGTGCCGGGACAGGGAATGAAAAACTGTTTTTT.

The chain combines TRBV7-2 with TRBJ2-3; D unresolved. V lost 1 base, J lost 6 bases, and 5 bases lay in between. CDR3 length: 12 residues. CDR1 and CDR2 (germline): SGHTA, FQGNSA. This CDR3 reads CASSLVADTQYF. The CDR3 coding sequence is TGTGCCAGCAGCTTAGTCGCGGATACGCAGTATTTT.